What follows are 14 T cell receptor beta chains derived from one specimen sequenced in a study of identical twins. Via MiXCR, TCRdb re-called the 5' RACE reads, giving one row per CDR3 protein. The sample has 450,000 to 500,000 distinct CDR3 sequences, 14% seen once. This sample was shared with a second study, whose subject was yellow fever vaccine responses in identical twins.

What was sequenced was CD4+ T cells sorted from blood. These receptors all stem from a woman aged 18-29 years in good health.

The CDR3 region is CASSLGTNQGGYTF. CDR3 bases: TGCGCCAGCAGCTTGGGAACGAACCAGGGGGGCTACACCTTC. This chain links TRBV5-1 with TRBJ1-2, with a possible D match to TRBD1 (6 bases). The CDR3 length is 14 residues. Looked up from germline, CDR1 is SGHRS and CDR2 is YFSETQ. V lost 0 bases and J lost 8, with 14 bases in between.

The table lists this clonotype with many counts. The rearrangement joins TRBV5-1 to TRBJ2-1; 11 bases match TRBD2. CDR1 and CDR2 (germline): SGHRS, YFSETQ. With 4 bases clipped from V and 0 bases from J, the junction kept 3 bases outside the gene matches. This CDR3 spans 16 amino acids. The CDR3 nucleotides are TGCGCCAGCAGCCCTACTAGCGGGAGCTCCTACAATGAGCAGTTCTTC. Translation: CASSPTSGSSYNEQFF.

The gene calls are TRBV12-3 or TRBV12-4 and TRBJ2-5; 8 nucleotides agree with TRBD1. CDR3 length equals 14 residues. The trim removed 6 bases at V and 4 bases at J, leaving 7 bases unmatched. The CDR3 spells CASRPRQGRETQYF. DNA of the CDR3: TGTGCCAGCAGACCAAGACAGGGGAGAGAGACCCAGTACTTC.

This clonotype was counted at least ten times. V usage is TRBV7-2 and J usage is TRBJ2-1; 8 nucleotides agree with TRBD1. The CDR3 is made up of 17 amino acids. J lost 8 bases, V lost 5 bases, and 17 bases had no gene match. Germline CDR1 and CDR2: SGHTA and FQGNSA. CDR3 protein: CASSPHRPGGGADEQFF. The CDR3 DNA is TGTGCCAGCAGCCCTCACCGCCCAGGGGGCGGGGCGGATGAGCAGTTCTTC.

This clonotype was seen only a few times. V and J are TRBV2 and TRBJ2-1; 8 bases align to TRBD2. The V and J ends lost 5 bases and 6 bases, in that order; junction bases with no gene match: 9. CDR1 and CDR2 (germline): SNHLY, FYNNEI. The CDR3 consists of 15 residues. The CDR3 reads CASSIPGLGGNEQFF. The CDR3 DNA is TGTGCCAGCAGTATCCCGGGACTAGGGGGCAATGAGCAGTTCTTC.

The chain joins TRBV19 to TRBJ2-4, with D possibly being TRBD2 (6 bases). Germline V gives CDR1 LNHDA, CDR2 SQIVND (reference sequence). V was cut by 4 bases and J by 0 bases, with 10 bases left in between. The CDR3 has 15 residues. The CDR3 here is CASSTGSLAKNIQYF. The CDR3 DNA reads TGTGCCAGTAGTACCGGGAGTCTAGCCAAAAACATTCAGTACTTC.

The rearrangement joins TRBV14 to TRBJ2-3, with no clear D. The V gene lost 1 base and the J gene lost 2 bases, with 7 bases spanning the gap. This CDR3 contains 14 residues. Germline V gene data show CDR1 as SGHDN and CDR2 as FVKESK. In DNA form, the CDR3 reads TGTGCCAGCAGCCAAGGGGATATCACAGATACGCAGTATTTT. It yields the protein CASSQGDITDTQYF.

The CDR3 reads CASSAGQTQYF. CDR3 DNA sequence: TGTGCCAGCAGCGCAGGCCAGACCCAGTACTTC. The chain recombines TRBV9 with TRBJ2-5; D unresolved. The CDR3 runs to 11 residues. Germline assignment: CDR1 SGDLS and CDR2 YYNGEE. V lost 3 bases to trimming and J lost 6 bases, with 6 bases between them.

The chain couples TRBV28 to TRBJ2-1; no reliable D call. V was clipped by 1 base and J by 1 base, with 11 bases between them. Germline V lookup: CDR1 MDHEN, CDR2 SYDVKM. There are 16 residues in the CDR3. For the CDR3, the DNA is TGTGCCAGCAGTTTATCGACCCTCGGGTCCTACAATGAGCAGTTCTTC. Its protein product is CASSLSTLGSYNEQFF.

This clonotype came up a few times. The rearrangement links TRBV6-2 or TRBV6-3 to TRBJ2-2, with 8 bases fitting TRBD2. The trim removed 10 bases at V and 2 bases at J, leaving 6 bases unmatched. The CDR3 has 14 amino acids. The germline gives CDR1 MNHEY, CDR2 SVGEGT. The CDR3 protein is CATGLAVNTGELFF. The CDR3 coding sequence is TGTGCCACAGGACTAGCAGTCAACACCGGGGAGCTGTTTTTT.

This clonotype was picked up many times. This chain connects TRBV12-3 or TRBV12-4 to TRBJ2-1; the D gene is possibly TRBD1 (6 bases). This CDR3 is 15 amino acids long. V was pared by 7 bases and J by 8 bases, with 21 bases between. The chain's CDR3 is CASNYQGSGSDEQFF. The DNA of the CDR3 is TGTGCCAGCAATTATCAGGGGAGTGGGAGCGATGAGCAGTTCTTC.

This clonotype turned up a few times. This chain uses TRBV12-5 with TRBJ2-1; D is unclear. Germline lookup yields CDR1 LGHNT and CDR2 FRNRAP. With 0 bases removed from V and 8 bases from J, the gap between germline ends came to 20 bases. This CDR3 region has 17 residues. The CDR3 here is CASGLVVVVESFDEQFF. CDR3 DNA sequence: TGTGCTAGTGGTTTGGTGGTTGTGGTAGAATCTTTCGATGAGCAGTTCTTC.

This clonotype came up a few times. The chain employs TRBV7-2 and TRBJ2-3; 7 bases match TRBD2. The CDR3 sequence is 15 residues long. CDR1 is SGHTA, CDR2 FQGNSA, per germline. V lost 0 bases and J lost 6; bases outside the gene matches: 6. CDR3 bases: TGTGCCAGCAGCTTAGCCCAGCGGGGAAGGGATACGCAGTATTTT. Its protein product is CASSLAQRGRDTQYF. Full variable domain (outside the CDR3, taken from reference TRBV7-2 and TRBJ2-3): GAGVSQSPSNKVTEKGKDVELRCDPISGHTALYWYRQSLGQGLEFLIYFQGNSAPDKSGLPSDRFSAERTGGSVSTLTIQRTQQEDSAVYLCASSLAQRGRDTQYFGPGTRLTVL.

This clonotype was counted between two and nine times. The chain carries TRBV6-1 and TRBJ2-1, with 8 bases identical to TRBD2. V lost 5 bases to trimming and J lost 3 bases; unmatched junction nucleotides: 6. Per germline, CDR1 MNHNS and CDR2 SASEGT. CDR3 size: 15 residues. In DNA, the CDR3 is TGTGCCAGCAGTCGCCGGGGGGGAGTCTACAATGAGCAGTTCTTC. This translates into CASSRRGGVYNEQFF.